Listed below are T cell receptor beta chains from one sample, sequenced in a study of T-cell memory formation after mild COVID-19. TCRdb recomputed calls from the 5' RACE reads with MiXCR, one row per CDR3 protein. The sample shows some 50,000 distinct CDR3 sequences, 9.5% to 15% of them seen only once. The sample consisted of PBMCs or a T cell subset sorted from them (not recorded which). These receptors were taken from a man younger than 35 who had mild COVID-19 (a few samples of this study predate the infection). Cell type and time point are not known. Both conserved end residues are part of each CDR3. The D gene is left open where the match is weak. Expanded clones get a size class; other rows say once, few or many, or leave the size out.

j_call,v_call,cdr3_length,d_call,clone_size,cdr3_nt,cdr3_aa
TRBJ1-2,TRBV29-1,13,TRBD1,.,TGCAGCGTTGATGGGACAGGGGGCCCCGGCTACACCTTC,CSVDGTGGPGYTF
TRBJ2-4,TRBV20-1,10,.,few,TGCAGTGCCATTCGGAACATTCAGTACTTC,CSAIRNIQYF
TRBJ1-6,TRBV7-2,15,.,few,TGTGCCAGCAGCTTACTCGGGGCCTATAATTCACCCCTCCACTTT,CASSLLGAYNSPLHF
TRBJ2-3,TRBV11-2,15,TRBD2,.,TGTGCCAGCAGCCCGACTAGCGGACCCACAGATACGCAGTATTTT,CASSPTSGPTDTQYF
TRBJ1-4,TRBV2,12,.,few,TGTGCCAGCGCTGGGGCTAATGAAAAACTGTTTTTT,CASAGANEKLFF
TRBJ2-7,TRBV11-1,14,TRBD1,few,TGTGCCAGCAGCTATTCGACAGGGTTCTACGAGCAGTACTTC,CASSYSTGFYEQYF
TRBJ2-3,TRBV11-2,16,TRBD1,few,TGTGCCAGCAGCTTTCAGGGGGCTTGGAGCACAGATACGCAGTATTTT,CASSFQGAWSTDTQYF
TRBJ1-1,TRBV18,13,.,few,TGTGCCAGCTCTGAGAGTTCGAACACTGAAGCTTTCTTT,CASSESSNTEAFF
TRBJ1-1,TRBV14,15,.,.,TGTGCCAGCAGCCAATCCACCGCAAGGAGGACTGAAGCTTTCTTT,CASSQSTARRTEAFF
TRBJ2-1,TRBV9,16,.,many,TGTGCCAGCAGCGTAGTTACAGGGTCGACCTACAATGAGCAGTTCTTC,CASSVVTGSTYNEQFF
TRBJ2-5,TRBV5-1,17,TRBD2,few,TGCGCCAGCAGCGACGGAGTACTAGCGCAAGCCCTTAAGACCCAGTACTTC,CASSDGVLAQALKTQYF
TRBJ2-2,TRBV5-1,14,.,.,TGCGCCAGCAGATCACAGGAGGTCACCGGGGAGCTGTTTTTT,CASRSQEVTGELFF
TRBJ2-6,TRBV7-2,18,.,.,TGTGCCAGCAGCTTAAGGGCGCAGCTAAGCTCTGGGGCCAACGTCCTGACTTTC,CASSLRAQLSSGANVLTF
TRBJ1-1,TRBV10-3,14,.,many,TGTGCCATCAGTGAGTCGAGGGGGAACACTGAAGCTTTCTTT,CAISESRGNTEAFF
TRBJ1-2,TRBV7-9,12,.,.,TGTGCCAGCAGCTTAGAGGTCTATGGCTACACCTTC,CASSLEVYGYTF
TRBJ1-2,TRBV6-5,15,TRBD1,many,TGTGCCAGCAGTTACCCCGCGACAGGGGATGGGGGCTACACCTTC,CASSYPATGDGGYTF
TRBJ2-3,TRBV24-1,15,.,.,TGTGCCACCAGTGATTTCGGGGGAGTAACAGATACGCAGTATTTT,CATSDFGGVTDTQYF
TRBJ1-5,TRBV7-9,13,.,.,TGTGCCAGCAGCCCGTCCCAAGATCAGCCCCAGCATTTT,CASSPSQDQPQHF
TRBJ1-2,TRBV29-1,13,.,many,TGCAGCGCCGTAACAGAGAATCTCTATGGCTACACCTTC,CSAVTENLYGYTF
TRBJ2-5,TRBV4-3,14,.,.,TGCGCCAGCAGCCAAAGGGGGAGGCAAGAGACCCAGTACTTC,CASSQRGRQETQYF
TRBJ2-3,TRBV18,15,.,few,TGTGCCAGCTCACCCCCACGGGGCGGAGCAGATACGCAGTATTTT,CASSPPRGGADTQYF
TRBJ2-5,TRBV7-2,15,TRBD2,few,TGTGCCAGCAGCTTTTATACGGGGGGCCAAGAGACCCAGTACTTC,CASSFYTGGQETQYF
TRBJ2-1,TRBV7-9,14,.,few,TGTGCCAGCAGCAGGTCCCAGGCCTCCAATGAGCAGTTCTTC,CASSRSQASNEQFF
TRBJ2-3,TRBV12-3/TRBV12-4,15,.,.,TGTGCCAGCAGTTTAGCGCAGGGAAGGATGGATACGCAGTATTTT,CASSLAQGRMDTQYF
TRBJ2-2,TRBV7-2,12,.,few,TGTGCCAGCAGCTTTAGTACCGGGGAGCTGTTTTTT,CASSFSTGELFF
TRBJ1-5,TRBV27,13,.,many,TGTGCCAGCAGTTTAGATGTGGGTCAGCCCCAGCATTTT,CASSLDVGQPQHF
TRBJ2-5,TRBV12-3/TRBV12-4,14,TRBD2,few,TGTGCCAGCACCCTTGGGGCGGGGGAGGGGACCCAGTACTTC,CASTLGAGEGTQYF
TRBJ1-2,TRBV4-3,15,.,few,TGCGCCAGCAGCCGCGAGACAGACCCCTTCTATGGCTACACCTTC,CASSRETDPFYGYTF
TRBJ2-2,TRBV5-1,16,TRBD2,.,TGCGCCAGCAGCTTGGCCGTAGCGGGAGGGACCGGGGAGCTGTTTTTT,CASSLAVAGGTGELFF
TRBJ2-1,TRBV3-1,18,TRBD2,.,TGTGCCAGCAGCCCTAGGACTAGCGGGACTCCTCCTTACAATGAGCAGTTCTTC,CASSPRTSGTPPYNEQFF
TRBJ1-4,TRBV18,13,TRBD1,.,TGTGCCAGCTCACCGGGACAGGATGAAAAACTGTTTTTT,CASSPGQDEKLFF
TRBJ1-2,TRBV28,12,.,.,TGTGCCAGTTCCCGGGGGCAGTTTGGCTACACCTTC,CASSRGQFGYTF